A single sample gave rise to the 27 T cell receptor beta chains below, sequenced in a study of blood T cell repertoires in COVID-19. The method was immunoSEQ multiplex PCR; TCRdb's version includes in-frame clones alone and lacks a portion of them. This sample yields 75,000 or so clones, of which less than 90% are seen a single time; approximately 6.2% belongs to the top ten. Specimen: peripheral blood. All receptors derive from a man aged 60 to 75 with active or convalescent COVID-19.

This chain joins TRBV7-9 and TRBJ2-3; a weak D match, TRBD2 (6 bases). This CDR3 spans 15 amino acids. Trimming pared 0 bases from V and 1 base from J, leaving 8 bases between. Looked up from germline, CDR1 is SEHNR and CDR2 is FQNEAQ (reference sequence). The CDR3 spells CASSLAREGTDTQYF. In nucleotides, the CDR3 is TGTGCCAGCAGCTTAGCCAGGGAGGGCACAGATACGCAGTATTTT.

The chain recombines TRBV29-1 with TRBJ1-1; 10 bases match TRBD1. This CDR3 region has 11 residues. Germline values: CDR1 SQVTM, CDR2 ANQGSEA. J lost 5 bases, V lost 6 bases, and 0 bases had no gene match. The CDR3 region has the DNA TGCAGCGTGGACAGGGGGACTGAAGCTTTCTTT. Its protein product is CSVDRGTEAFF.

The chain has TRBV27 and TRBJ1-3, with 10 positions matching TRBD1. Germline CDR1 reads MNHEY; CDR2 reads SMNVEV (reference sequence). The CDR3 extends over 16 amino acids. V shed 5 bases and J 5 bases; nucleotides not matched to a gene: 9. The DNA of the CDR3 is TGTGCCAGCAGTCCCTCGACAGGGGGCCTCCGAAACACCATATATTTT. This encodes CASSPSTGGLRNTIYF.

The sample holds a few counts of this clone. CDR3 residues: CASIHPDSRWNEQFF. The DNA of the CDR3 is TGTGCCAGCATCCACCCGGACTCCCGGTGGAATGAGCAGTTCTTC. The chain carries TRBV11-2 and TRBJ2-1, with TRBD2 as a possible D gene (5 bases). V was shortened by 7 bases and J by 7 bases, with 20 bases between the two germline ends. The CDR3 spans 15 residues. The germline gives CDR1 SGHAT, CDR2 FQNNGV.

The CDR3: CASSPDPLRGAGTEAFF. CDR3 sequence (DNA): TGTGCCAGCTCACCAGATCCGCTGAGAGGAGCGGGCACTGAAGCTTTCTTT. The chain employs TRBV18 and TRBJ1-1; no firm D call. The CDR3 length is 17 residues. The ends were cut back, 2 bases at V and 4 bases at J, with 20 bases in the middle. Germline CDR1 KGHSH, CDR2 LQKENI. The entire variable domain, with the rest obtained from reference TRBV18 and TRBJ1-1, is as follows: NAGVMQNPRHLVRRRGQEARLRCSPMKGHSHVYWYRQLPEEGLKFMVYLQKENIIDESGMPKERFSAEFPKEGPSILRIQQVVRGDSAAYFCASSPDPLRGAGTEAFFGQGTRLTVV.

This clone turned up a few times. The genes are TRBV19 and TRBJ1-2, with a weak D call TRBD1 (5 bases). This CDR3 spans 11 amino acids. Germline CDR1 is LNHDA and CDR2 is SQIVND (reference sequence). Here the CDR3 DNA reads TGTGCGGCCAGGGCTAACTATGGCTACACCTTC. The encoded protein is CAARANYGYTF.

The rearrangement joins TRBV5-6 to TRBJ2-5; TRBD2 matches 7 bases. The ends lost 5 bases at V and 1 base at J; junction bases unmatched: 8. The CDR3 loop spans 15 amino acids. The germline gives CDR1 SGHDT, CDR2 YYEEEE. DNA of the CDR3: TGTGCCAGCAGTAGGACGGGAGGCATCCAAGAGACCCAGTACTTC. As protein: CASSRTGGIQETQYF. Drawing the rest from reference TRBV5-6 and TRBJ2-5, the complete variable domain is DAGVTQSPTHLIKTRGQQVTLRCSPKSGHDTVSWYQQALGQGPQFIFQYYEEEERQRGNFPDRFSGHQFPNYSSELNVNALLLGDSALYLCASSRTGGIQETQYFGPGTRLLVL.

This sequence joins TRBV19 and TRBJ2-2; the match to TRBD2 covers 9 bases. The length of the CDR3 is 20 residues. Trimming removed 6 bases from V and 8 bases from J; junction bases left unmatched: 25. Looked up from germline, CDR1 is LNHDA and CDR2 is SQIVND (reference sequence). The CDR3 sequence is CASSKTPTLRGGRFTGELFF. DNA of the CDR3: TGTGCCAGTAGCAAGACCCCCACTCTGCGGGGGGGACGCTTTACAGGGGAGCTGTTTTTT.

The chain's CDR3 is CASSLGVASGGNSNTGELFF. The CDR3 coding sequence is TGCGCCAGCAGCTTGGGAGTGGCTAGCGGGGGGAACTCGAACACCGGGGAGCTGTTTTTT. This chain connects TRBV5-1 to TRBJ2-2; 11 bases map to TRBD2. Per the germline V gene, CDR1 is SGHRS and CDR2 is YFSETQ. Unmatched junction bases numbered 10, after V lost 0 bases and J lost 0 bases. The CDR3 has 20 residues.

The chain carries TRBV5-5 and TRBJ1-1, with TRBD1 matching over 8 bases. The V gene's germline CDR1 is SGHKS and CDR2 YYEKEE (reference sequence). V lost 4 bases, J lost 0 bases, and 2 bases stayed unmatched. The CDR3 length is 14 residues. The CDR3 region is CASSGTGMNTEAFF. Here the CDR3 DNA reads TGTGCCAGCAGCGGGACAGGCATGAACACTGAAGCTTTCTTT.

The CDR3 is CASSLVRTGIYGYTF. The CDR3 bases are TGTGCCAGCAGCTTAGTCCGGACAGGGATCTATGGCTACACCTTC. The chain joins TRBV7-8 to TRBJ1-2; 8 nucleotides match TRBD1. This CDR3 is built from 15 residues. Unmatched junction bases numbered 5, after V lost 1 base and J lost 4 bases. From germline, CDR1 is SGHVS and CDR2 FQNEAQ.

A few counts support this clone. The V and J genes are TRBV6-2 or TRBV6-3 and TRBJ2-3; D is undetermined. This CDR3 spans 14 amino acids. V gave up 4 bases and J gave up 0 bases, with 8 bases separating them. Germline CDR1 and CDR2: MNHEY and SVGEGT. CDR3 DNA sequence: TGTGCCAGCAGTTCTGAGAGAAGCACAGATACGCAGTATTTT. This gives the protein CASSSERSTDTQYF.

The rearrangement joins TRBV5-1 to TRBJ2-5; D is undetermined. This CDR3 spans 15 amino acids. V shed 4 bases and J shed 0 bases, with 13 bases lying between them. Germline CDR1 reads SGHRS; CDR2 reads YFSETQ. The CDR3 protein is CASSPLGSHQETQYF. DNA of the CDR3: TGCGCCAGCAGCCCCCTAGGAAGCCACCAAGAGACCCAGTACTTC.

V gene TRBV19 combines with J gene TRBJ1-6, with 9 positions matching TRBD1. Germline trimming cut 4 bases from V and 7 bases from J; bases unmatched to any gene: 5. Germline loops: CDR1 LNHDA, CDR2 SQIVND (reference sequence). This CDR3 region has 15 residues. The CDR3 here is CASSTRTGVNSPLHF. DNA for the CDR3: TGTGCCAGTAGTACGAGGACAGGGGTGAATTCACCCCTCCACTTT.

The J gene is TRBJ2-2, the V gene TRBV6-2 or TRBV6-3, with 9 positions matching TRBD2. CDR1 MNHEY and CDR2 SVGEGT come from the germline V gene. This CDR3 spans 16 amino acids. Germline trimming cut 2 bases from V and 4 bases from J; bases unmatched to any gene: 5. The CDR3 DNA follows: TGTGCCAGCAGTTACGTAAGGACTAGCGTCACCGGGGAGCTGTTTTTT. It specifies CASSYVRTSVTGELFF.

A word on this clone: The junction and the germline gene differ at one end; a read error may be behind it. The J gene is TRBJ2-1, the V gene TRBV7-7, with 14 bases identical to TRBD2. The CDR3 length is 17 residues. Germline V CDR1 and CDR2: SSHAT, FNYEAQ (reference sequence). The CDR3 nucleotides read TGTGCTAGCAGCGAGACTAGCGGGGGGGCCTCCTACAATGAGCAGTTCTTC. This sequence encodes CASSETSGGASYNEQFF.

V usage is TRBV6-5 and J usage is TRBJ1-6, with D possibly matching TRBD1 (6 bases). Germline lookup yields CDR1 MNHEY and CDR2 SVGAGI. The V gene lost 6 bases and the J gene lost 4 bases, with 13 bases spanning the gap. The CDR3 contains 15 residues. DNA of the CDR3: TGTGCCAGCAGGGGCACAGGGAAGTATAATTCACCCCTCCACTTT. Translated, it gives CASRGTGKYNSPLHF.

The chain combines TRBV4-2 with TRBJ2-2; the match to TRBD2 covers 11 bases. V shed 0 bases, J shed 4 bases, and the junction held 4 bases outside the gene matches. The CDR3 extends over 17 amino acids. Germline V CDR1 and CDR2: LGHNA, YNFKEQ. CDR3 sequence (DNA): TGTGCCAGCAGCCAAGAGCTAGCGGGGGGCCTCACCGGGGAGCTGTTTTTT. Amino acid sequence: CASSQELAGGLTGELFF.

The chain couples TRBV19 to TRBJ1-1; D is possibly TRBD1 (5 bases). V was clipped by 6 bases and J by 0 bases, with 11 bases between them. The CDR3 length is 14 residues. Germline CDR1 reads LNHDA; CDR2 reads SQIVND (reference sequence). The CDR3 nucleotides are TGTGCCAGTAGAGAGACAGCCATGAACACTGAAGCTTTCTTT. Its translation: CASRETAMNTEAFF.

The CDR3 bases are TGTGCCTCAGGTTCGGCAGGGGGTGTGACAGATACGCAGTATTTT. Translating it yields CASGSAGGVTDTQYF. The chain combines TRBV19 with TRBJ2-3; 7 bases are shared with TRBD1. The J segment lost 3 bases and the V segment lost 11 bases, leaving 14 bases of the junction unmatched. CDR3 size: 15 residues. Germline V lookup: CDR1 LNHDA, CDR2 SQIVND (reference sequence).

The V call is TRBV5-1, the J call TRBJ2-5; 7 bases align to TRBD1. CDR3 length: 14 residues. The germline V gene has CDR1 SGHRS and CDR2 YFSETQ. J gave up 5 bases and V 0 bases, and 4 bases lay outside the gene matches. The CDR3: CASSLEGASETQYF. The CDR3 nucleotides are TGCGCCAGCAGCTTGGAGGGGGCATCCGAGACCCAGTACTTC.

This clone was seen only a few times. The CDR3 bases are TGCGCCAGCAGCCAAGATCGGCGCGGGCGGTGGATTGATGCTAGCACAGATACGCAGTATTTT. Protein sequence: CASSQDRRGRWIDASTDTQYF. The V call is TRBV4-1, the J call TRBJ2-3, with D maybe TRBD2 (5 bases). Germline V lookup: CDR1 MGHRA, CDR2 YSYEKL. The CDR3 runs 21 residues. Trimming removed 0 bases from V and 0 bases from J, with 25 bases in between.

The chain employs TRBV5-1 and TRBJ1-6; weak D call: TRBD1 (6 bases). In germline, CDR1 is SGHRS, CDR2 YFSETQ. V was trimmed by 0 bases and J by 4 bases, leaving 14 bases between them. This CDR3 contains 17 residues. As DNA, the CDR3 is TGCGCCAGCAGCTTGGCCCAAGGGGGGGGGTATAATTCACCCCTCCACTTT. Translating it yields CASSLAQGGGYNSPLHF.

The chain is built from TRBV18 and TRBJ1-5; TRBD1 agrees at 8 bases. The CDR3 covers 15 residues. Trimming took 0 bases from V and 6 from J; bases not matched to a gene: 4. From germline, CDR1 is KGHSH and CDR2 LQKENI. The DNA for the CDR3 is TGTGCCAGCTCACCACCCGGACAGGGCGGTCAGCCCCAGCATTTT. Encoded protein: CASSPPGQGGQPQHF.

The V call is TRBV24-1, the J call TRBJ2-5; the match to TRBD1 covers 10 bases. Germline values: CDR1 KGHDR, CDR2 SFDVKD. CDR3 size: 15 residues. Trimming removed 4 bases from V and 5 bases from J; junction bases left unmatched: 6. CDR3 nucleotide sequence: TGTGCCACCAGTGACTCGACAGGGGGCGGTGAGACCCAGTACTTC. Amino acid sequence: CATSDSTGGGETQYF.

Regarding this clone: The junction and the germline gene differ at one end; a read error may be behind it. The chain joins TRBV2 to TRBJ1-6, with TRBD1 matching 7 bases. CDR1 and CDR2 from the germline V gene are SNHLY and FYNNEI. The CDR3 totals 16 residues. The chain's CDR3 is CASSEGLATGASSLHF. The DNA of the CDR3 is TGTGCCAGCAGTGAAGGGCTCGCTACAGGGGCTTCATCCCTCCACTTT.

This clone has just a few counts. The chain has TRBV7-3 and TRBJ2-7; perhaps TRBD1 as D (5 bases). From germline, CDR1 is SGHTA and CDR2 FQGTGA. CDR3 length: 16 residues. V was clipped by 2 bases and J by 2 bases, with 16 bases between them. The chain's CDR3 is CASSLRGRAVAYEQYF. The CDR3 DNA follows: TGTGCCAGCAGCTTACGAGGCAGGGCGGTGGCCTACGAGCAGTACTTC. Looking up the rest from reference TRBV7-3 and TRBJ2-7 gives the full variable domain: GAGVSQTPSNKVTEKGKYVELRCDPISGHTALYWYRQSLGQGPEFLIYFQGTGAADDSGLPNDRFFAVRPEGSVSTLKIQRTERGDSAVYLCASSLRGRAVAYEQYFGPGTRLTVT.